One sample yielded the 21 T cell receptor beta chains listed below, sequenced in a study of cytomegalovirus exposure and HLA in healthy donors. The primer mix had 60 Vbeta and 13 Jbeta primers. TCRdb's table, derived via immunoSEQ multiplex PCR, lists solely in-frame clones and lacks some. This sample has 70,000 to 95,000 clones, with approximately 76% found just once. The sample comprised PBMCs. These receptors originate from a man younger than 40 in good health and CMV-seropositive.

The CDR3 is CASSSRGSSSYNEQFF. DNA of the CDR3: TGCGCCAGCAGCTCACGAGGGTCCAGCTCCTACAATGAGCAGTTCTTC. The J gene is TRBJ2-1, the V gene TRBV5-1, with D possibly matching TRBD2 (5 bases). Germline V gene data show CDR1 as SGHRS and CDR2 as YFSETQ. V lost 3 bases, J lost 0 bases, and 13 bases lay in between. The CDR3 totals 16 residues.

The chain carries TRBV29-1 and TRBJ1-1, with 10 bases fitting TRBD1. Germline V CDR1 and CDR2: SQVTM, ANQGSEA. CDR3 length equals 13 residues. The ends lost 6 bases at V and 1 base at J; junction bases unmatched: 2. The CDR3 region has the DNA TGCAGCGTCAGACAGGGGGCGAACACTGAAGCTTTCTTT. Its protein product is CSVRQGANTEAFF.

The rearrangement uses TRBV19 and TRBJ1-1, with D possibly TRBD1 on 5 matching bases. The germline V gene has CDR1 LNHDA and CDR2 SQIVND (reference sequence). The CDR3 totals 14 residues. V shed 3 bases and J shed 0 bases, with 8 bases lying between them. The CDR3 DNA reads TGTGCCAGTAGTATCGACAGAATGAACACTGAAGCTTTCTTT. This encodes CASSIDRMNTEAFF.

This chain joins TRBV6-5 and TRBJ1-1; 9 bases match TRBD1. Germline V gene sequence: CDR1 MNHEY, CDR2 SVGAGI. V lost 5 bases, J lost 1 base, and 2 bases stayed unmatched. The CDR3 runs 14 residues. The CDR3 spells CASSGTGWNTEAFF. The CDR3, as DNA: TGTGCCAGCAGTGGGACAGGGTGGAACACTGAAGCTTTCTTT.

The chain carries TRBV7-9 and TRBJ2-1; 9 bases align to TRBD1. The ends lost 0 bases at V and 10 bases at J; junction bases unmatched: 7. This CDR3 has 15 amino acids. CDR1 is SEHNR and CDR2 is FQNEAQ in the germline V gene (reference sequence). CDR3 DNA sequence: TGTGCCAGCAGCTTAGCAAACCACAGGGGGCGCGAGCAGTTCTTC. It yields the protein CASSLANHRGREQFF.

The V call is TRBV4-2, the J call TRBJ1-4; D is unresolved. Germline-derived CDR1 and CDR2 are LGHNA and YNFKEQ. The CDR3 extends over 17 amino acids. Between the trimmed V and J ends, which lost 4 bases and 0 bases, there was a span of 15 bases. CDR3 protein: CASSPTISAATNEKLFF. The CDR3 DNA is TGTGCCAGCAGCCCTACAATCAGCGCCGCAACTAATGAAAAACTGTTTTTT.

The V and J genes are TRBV11-3 and TRBJ2-1; 11 nucleotides match TRBD2. The CDR3 contains 16 residues. Trimming cost V 5 bases and J 4 bases; bases outside gene matches: 7. Germline CDR1 is SGHNT and CDR2 is YENEEA. The chain's CDR3 is CASSRSGTSGYNEQFF. CDR3 bases: TGTGCCAGCAGCCGTTCCGGGACTAGCGGTTACAATGAGCAGTTCTTC.

The chain uses TRBV5-4 and TRBJ2-7; TRBD2 matches at 12 bases. With V trimmed by 1 base and J by 2 bases, 1 base remained unmatched. Germline assignment: CDR1 SGHNT and CDR2 YYREEE (reference sequence). The CDR3 covers 15 residues. CDR3 region: CASSLTSGGPYEQYF. Here the CDR3 DNA reads TGTGCCAGCAGCTTGACTAGCGGGGGGCCCTACGAGCAGTACTTC.

In its sample, this clone was seen a few times. The rearrangement uses TRBV5-6 and TRBJ2-5; 7 nucleotides match TRBD1. The DNA matches TRBJ2-7 better at its end, which makes the J call doubtful. This CDR3 has 14 residues. Germline CDR1 and CDR2: SGHDT and YYEEEE. CDR3 sequence: CASSFFRGPGEQYF. The CDR3 bases are TGTGCCAGCAGCTTCTTTAGGGGGCCCGGCGAGCAGTACTTC.

V gene TRBV11-2 combines with J gene TRBJ1-2; no clear D. This CDR3 has 17 amino acids. Germline-derived CDR1 and CDR2 are SGHAT and FQNNGV. V was cut by 0 bases and J by 5 bases, with 19 bases left in between. CDR3 sequence: CASSLDYTTRVRYGYTF. In DNA, the CDR3 is TGTGCCAGCAGCTTAGACTATACGACCCGCGTCAGGTATGGCTACACCTTC.

The table lists this clone with many counts. Written as DNA, the CDR3 is TGCGCCAGCAGCCAAGAGGCGGGGTTGAACACTGAAGCTTTCTTT. It encodes CASSQEAGLNTEAFF. The chain is built from TRBV4-1 and TRBJ1-1; D not certain. CDR1 and CDR2 (germline): MGHRA, YSYEKL. Trimming removed 0 bases at V and 0 bases at J, with 8 bases between. The CDR3 consists of 15 residues.

DNA for the CDR3: TGTGCCAGCAGTTCTGCGGCGGGAGGTGAGGAGACCCAGTACTTC. This encodes CASSSAAGGEETQYF. The gene calls are TRBV28 and TRBJ2-5, with 8 bases fitting TRBD2. Germline V lookup: CDR1 MDHEN, CDR2 SYDVKM. This CDR3 region has 15 residues. V gave up 4 bases and J gave up 5 bases; unmatched junction bases: 9.

This chain joins TRBV15 and TRBJ1-5; D call uncertain. CDR1 and CDR2 (germline): LNHNV, YYDKDF (reference sequence). CDR3 size: 15 residues. V lost 0 bases to trimming and J lost 9 bases, with 15 bases between them. This CDR3 is CATSRDRRPQAPQHF. The CDR3 region has the DNA TGTGCCACCAGCAGAGATCGCAGGCCTCAAGCGCCCCAGCATTTT.

The chain is built from TRBV18 and TRBJ1-6; TRBD1 aligns across 11 bases. This CDR3 comprises 14 residues. Trimming cost V 5 bases and J 10 bases; bases outside gene matches: 4. From germline, CDR1 is KGHSH and CDR2 LQKENI. CDR3 in amino acids: CASSAGQGDSPLHF. CDR3 nucleotides: TGTGCCAGCTCAGCGGGACAGGGGGACTCACCCCTCCACTTT.

The chain is built from TRBV6-1 and TRBJ1-5; 7 nucleotides match TRBD1. This CDR3 spans 18 amino acids. Losses at the gene ends were 4 bases for V and 3 bases for J; bases not matched to a gene: 15. Looked up from germline, CDR1 is MNHNS and CDR2 is SASEGT. Here the CDR3 reads CASSGQGSYLEINQPQHF. The CDR3 region has the DNA TGTGCCAGCAGTGGACAGGGTAGTTACTTAGAAATCAATCAGCCCCAGCATTTT.

The chain combines TRBV6-6 with TRBJ1-4; D is unresolved. V lost 2 bases to trimming and J lost 7 bases, with 2 bases between them. The germline V gene encodes CDR1 MNHNY and CDR2 SVGAGI (reference sequence). The CDR3 consists of 11 residues. The CDR3 sequence is CASSYLEKLFF. The CDR3 nucleotides read TGTGCCAGCAGTTACCTTGAAAAACTGTTTTTT.

Only a few counts were recorded for this clone. The chain has TRBV5-6 and TRBJ1-1; D may be TRBD1 (5 bases). The CDR3 runs to 16 residues. Between the trimmed V and J ends, which lost 7 bases and 4 bases, there was a span of 23 bases. From germline, CDR1 is SGHDT and CDR2 YYEEEE. Here the CDR3 reads CASSLRGRGLGTEAFF. CDR3 in DNA: TGTGCCAGCTCCCTACGGGGTCGGGGGTTGGGCACTGAAGCTTTCTTT.

This clone came up a few times. V usage is TRBV7-3 and J usage is TRBJ2-1, with D perhaps TRBD2 (5 bases). This CDR3 has 14 residues. V was clipped by 5 bases and J by 6 bases, with 14 bases between them. Germline V gene sequence: CDR1 SGHTA, CDR2 FQGTGA. CDR3 loop: CASSPFGVRNEQFF. The CDR3 region has the DNA TGTGCCAGCAGCCCCTTCGGGGTCCGCAATGAGCAGTTCTTC.

The V call is TRBV5-1, the J call TRBJ1-1; 7 nucleotides match TRBD1. The CDR3 has 14 residues. With V trimmed by 7 bases and J by 0 bases, 6 bases remained unmatched. The germline V gene encodes CDR1 SGHRS and CDR2 YFSETQ. CDR3 amino acids: CASGKGQLNTEAFF. The CDR3 DNA follows: TGCGCCAGCGGAAAGGGACAGCTGAACACTGAAGCTTTCTTT.

Only a few counts were recorded for this clone. The chain joins TRBV5-1 to TRBJ2-3; 9 nucleotides align to TRBD2. CDR3 size: 15 residues. From germline, CDR1 is SGHRS and CDR2 YFSETQ. The V segment lost 6 bases and the J segment 1 base; nucleotides outside the gene matches: 6. The DNA for the CDR3 is TGCGCCAGCACCACCAGCGGGGGGCGCACAGATACGCAGTATTTT. Amino acid sequence: CASTTSGGRTDTQYF.

The rearrangement joins TRBV6-5 to TRBJ2-2; weak D call: TRBD2 (5 bases). This CDR3 is 15 amino acids long. Trimming took 2 bases from V and 0 from J, leaving 7 bases between them. Germline-derived CDR1 and CDR2 are MNHEY and SVGAGI. CDR3 sequence: CASSYDYSNTGELFF. The DNA of the CDR3 is TGTGCCAGCAGTTACGACTACTCGAACACCGGGGAGCTGTTTTTT.